This T cell receptor beta chain was recovered during a study of tumor and adjacent non-tumor tissue in lung cancer. Study conclusions and caveats: Tumor TCR diversity, when higher, was linked to shorter survival.

This clonotype was recorded only once. Its antigen is not identified. The CDR3 spans 16 residues. The germline gives CDR1 MNHNS, CDR2 SASEGT. V gave up 2 bases and J gave up 6 bases, with 17 bases separating them. A modified ARM-PCR protocol with three rounds of nested PCR amplified TCRbeta. Via MiXCR, TCRdb re-called the multiplex PCR reads, giving one row per CDR3 protein. The profile covers tens of thousands of distinct CDR3 sequences, with 76% appearing a single time and under 50% taken by the ten largest. No cell sorting was done before RNA was extracted from the tissue. This non-tumor lung sample came from over 3 cm beyond the tumor edge.

Sequencing input: distant non-tumor lung tissue. The chain joins TRBV6-1 to TRBJ2-4; D perhaps matches TRBD1 (6 bases). The TCR originated in a man aged 65-85 years with non-small cell lung cancer. CDR3 residues: CASSERQGLATNIQYF. Here the CDR3 DNA reads TGTGCCAGCAGTGAAAGGCAGGGGTTAGCAACAAACATTCAGTACTTC.